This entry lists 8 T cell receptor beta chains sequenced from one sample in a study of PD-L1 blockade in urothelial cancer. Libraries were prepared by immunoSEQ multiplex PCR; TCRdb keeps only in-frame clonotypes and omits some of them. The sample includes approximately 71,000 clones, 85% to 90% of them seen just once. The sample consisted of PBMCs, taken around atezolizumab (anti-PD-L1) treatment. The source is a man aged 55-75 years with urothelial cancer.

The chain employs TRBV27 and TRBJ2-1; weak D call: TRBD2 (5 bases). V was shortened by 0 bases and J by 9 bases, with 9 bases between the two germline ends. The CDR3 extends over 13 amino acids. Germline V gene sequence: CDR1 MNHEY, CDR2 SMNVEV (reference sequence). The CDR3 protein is CASSLSWAGEQFF. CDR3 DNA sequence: TGTGCCAGCAGTTTATCATGGGCGGGTGAGCAGTTCTTC.

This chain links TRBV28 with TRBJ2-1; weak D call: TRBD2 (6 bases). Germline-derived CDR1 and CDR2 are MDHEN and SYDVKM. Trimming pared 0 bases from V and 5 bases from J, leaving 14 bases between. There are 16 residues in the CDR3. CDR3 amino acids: CASSLWRGGTDNEQFF. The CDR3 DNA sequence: TGTGCCAGCAGTTTATGGAGGGGAGGTACGGACAATGAGCAGTTCTTC.

CDR3 loop: CASSQGTGIQETQYF. DNA for the CDR3: TGTGCCAGCAGCCAGGGGACAGGGATTCAAGAGACCCAGTACTTC. The V call is TRBV28, the J call TRBJ2-5; TRBD1 aligns across 9 bases. Losses at the gene ends were 6 bases for V and 2 bases for J; bases not matched to a gene: 7. Germline lookup yields CDR1 MDHEN and CDR2 SYDVKM. This CDR3 comprises 15 residues.

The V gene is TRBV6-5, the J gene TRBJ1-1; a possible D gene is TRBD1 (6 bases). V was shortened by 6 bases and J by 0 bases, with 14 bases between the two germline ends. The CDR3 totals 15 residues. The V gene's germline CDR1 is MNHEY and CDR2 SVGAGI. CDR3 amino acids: CASSKGGNMNTEAFF. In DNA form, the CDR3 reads TGTGCCAGCAGCAAGGGGGGGAACATGAACACTGAAGCTTTCTTT.

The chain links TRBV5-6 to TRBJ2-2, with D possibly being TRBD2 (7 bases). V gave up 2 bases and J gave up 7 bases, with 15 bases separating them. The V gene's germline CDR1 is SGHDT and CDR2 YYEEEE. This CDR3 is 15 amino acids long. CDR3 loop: CASSFRAGARGELFF. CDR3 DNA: TGTGCCAGCAGCTTTCGGGCGGGGGCGCGCGGGGAGCTGTTTTTT.

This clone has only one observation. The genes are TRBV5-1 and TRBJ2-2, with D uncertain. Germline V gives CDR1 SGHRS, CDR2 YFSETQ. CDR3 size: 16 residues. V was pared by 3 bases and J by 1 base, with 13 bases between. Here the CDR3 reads CASSSLPIGNTGELFF. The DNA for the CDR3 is TGCGCCAGCAGCTCGCTCCCTATCGGGAACACCGGGGAGCTGTTTTTT.

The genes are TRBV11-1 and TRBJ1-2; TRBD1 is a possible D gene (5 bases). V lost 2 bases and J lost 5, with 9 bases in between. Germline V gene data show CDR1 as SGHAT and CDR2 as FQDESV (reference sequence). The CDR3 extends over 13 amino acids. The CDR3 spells CASSLRQGYGYTF. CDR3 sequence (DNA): TGTGCCAGCAGCTTAAGGCAGGGATATGGCTACACCTTC. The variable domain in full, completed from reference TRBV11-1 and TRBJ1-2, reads EAEVAQSPRYKITEKSQAVAFWCDPISGHATLYWYRQILGQGPELLVQFQDESVVDDSQLPKDRFSAERLKGVDSTLKIQPAELGDSAMYLCASSLRQGYGYTFGSGTRLTVV.

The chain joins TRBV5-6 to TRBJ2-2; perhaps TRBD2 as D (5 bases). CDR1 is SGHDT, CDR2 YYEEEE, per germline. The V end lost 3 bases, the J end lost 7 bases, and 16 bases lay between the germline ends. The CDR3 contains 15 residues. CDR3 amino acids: CASSSDAGGNGELFF. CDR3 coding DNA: TGTGCCAGCAGCTCGGACGCCGGAGGTAACGGGGAGCTGTTTTTT.